This record concerns one T cell receptor (beta chain) sequence. The data stem from a study of Graves' ophthalmopathy and Graves' hyperthyroidism. Germline V gene sequence: CDR1 SGHTA, CDR2 FQGNSA. The V gene end was trimmed by 5 bases and the J gene end by 9 bases; junction bases not matched to a gene: 3. This CDR3 has 14 amino acids. The authors amplified TCR beta CDR3 regions from RNA transcripts. HTBI primers served in a first-round RT-PCR, which a second-round multiplex PCR followed. From the multiplex PCR reads, TCRdb called clonotypes with MiXCR, one entry per CDR3 protein. The table shows under 200,000 distinct CDR3 sequences, with 30% to 45% occurring only once.

Sequencing used peripheral blood. The rearrangement joins TRBV7-2 to TRBJ2-5, with 16 bases fitting TRBD2. This clonotype was obtained from a woman aged 40 to 49 with Graves' ophthalmopathy. This CDR3 reads CASSGGTSGGAQYF. The CDR3 nucleotides read TGTGCCAGCAGCGGCGGGACTAGCGGGGGGGCCCAGTACTTC.